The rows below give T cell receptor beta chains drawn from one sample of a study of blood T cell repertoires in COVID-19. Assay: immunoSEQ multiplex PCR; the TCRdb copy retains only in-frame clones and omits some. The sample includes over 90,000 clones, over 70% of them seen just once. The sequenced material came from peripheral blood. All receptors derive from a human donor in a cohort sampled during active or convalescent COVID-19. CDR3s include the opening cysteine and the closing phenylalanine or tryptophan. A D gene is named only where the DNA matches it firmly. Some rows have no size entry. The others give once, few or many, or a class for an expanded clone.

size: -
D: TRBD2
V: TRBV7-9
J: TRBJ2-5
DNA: TGTGCCAGCAGCTCACGGACTAGCGGGGAGACCCAGTACTTC
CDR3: CASSSRTSGETQYF

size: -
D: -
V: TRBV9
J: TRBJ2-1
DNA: TGTGCCAGCAGCTGGGGAAAGGACAGCTACAATGAGCAGTTCTTC
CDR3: CASSWGKDSYNEQFF

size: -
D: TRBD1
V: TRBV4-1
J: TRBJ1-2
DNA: TGCGCCAGCAGCCAGACGGGACAGAACTATGGCTACACCTTC
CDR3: CASSQTGQNYGYTF

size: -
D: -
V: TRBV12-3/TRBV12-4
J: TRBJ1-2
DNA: TGTGCCAGCAGTCCACAGGGTTATGGCTACACCTTC
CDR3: CASSPQGYGYTF

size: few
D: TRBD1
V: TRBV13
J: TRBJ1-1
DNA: TGTGCCAGCAGCTTAGGTCAGGGGGTTTTGGCTGAAGCTTTCTTT
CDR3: CASSLGQGVLAEAFF

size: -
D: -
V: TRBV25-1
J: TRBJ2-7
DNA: TGTGCCAGCAGTGAATCACATGGTGTCTACGAGCAGTACTTC
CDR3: CASSESHGVYEQYF

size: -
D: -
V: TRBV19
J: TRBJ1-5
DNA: TGTGCCAGTAGTATAGGCGGCTATAGCAATCAGCCCCAGCATTTT
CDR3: CASSIGGYSNQPQHF

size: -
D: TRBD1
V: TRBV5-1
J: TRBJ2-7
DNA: TGCGCCAGCAGCTGGGGCTCGGGACAGGCCTACGAGCAGTACTTC
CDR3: CASSWGSGQAYEQYF

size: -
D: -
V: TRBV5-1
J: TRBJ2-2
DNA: TGCGCCAGCAGCTTGGTTGCGGGGGCCGTTACCGGGGAGCTGTTTTTT
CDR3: CASSLVAGAVTGELFF

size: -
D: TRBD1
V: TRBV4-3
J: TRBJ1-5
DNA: TGCGCCAGCAGCCAAGATGCGACAGGGGGCGGTCAGCCCCAGCATTTT
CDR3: CASSQDATGGGQPQHF

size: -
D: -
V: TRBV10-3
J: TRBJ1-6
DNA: TGTGCCGCCAGGATTGGGCAAGATTCACCCCTCCACTTT
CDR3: CAARIGQDSPLHF

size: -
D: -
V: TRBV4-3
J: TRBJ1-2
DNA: TGCGCCAGCAGCCAAGGCCAGGGAGGCTATGGCTACACCTTC
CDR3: CASSQGQGGYGYTF

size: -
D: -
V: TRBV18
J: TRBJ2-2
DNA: TGTGCCAGCTCACCAGTCGTTACCGGGGAGCTGTTTTTT
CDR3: CASSPVVTGELFF

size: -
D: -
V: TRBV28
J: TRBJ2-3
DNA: TGTGCCAGCAGTTTAAGAGGGACACGCGCTTCAGATACGCAGTATTTT
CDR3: CASSLRGTRASDTQYF

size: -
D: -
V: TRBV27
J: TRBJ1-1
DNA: TGTGCCAGCAGTTTATCGTTCAGGCTCACTGAAGCTTTCTTT
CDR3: CASSLSFRLTEAFF

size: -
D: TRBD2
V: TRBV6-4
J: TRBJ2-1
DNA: TGTGCCAGCAGATCCCAAGCGGGGGGCAATGAGCAGTTCTTC
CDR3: CASRSQAGGNEQFF

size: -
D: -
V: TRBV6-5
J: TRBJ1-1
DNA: TGTGCCAGCACCCCGCGAGGCTTCCAAAACACTGAAGCTTTCTTT
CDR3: CASTPRGFQNTEAFF

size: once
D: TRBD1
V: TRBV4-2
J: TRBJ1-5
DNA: TGTGCCAGCAGCGCGGACAGGAGGCGTCAGCCCCAGCATTTT
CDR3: CASSADRRRQPQHF

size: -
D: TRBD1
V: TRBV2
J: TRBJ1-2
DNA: TGTGCCACCCCCCCCGGGACAGACTATGGCTACACCTTC
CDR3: CATPPGTDYGYTF

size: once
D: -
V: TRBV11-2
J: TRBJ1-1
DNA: TGTGCCAGCAGCTGGACAGTCCGGGAAGCTTTCTTT
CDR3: CASSWTVREAFF

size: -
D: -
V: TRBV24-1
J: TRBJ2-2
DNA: TGTGCCACCAGTGATTGGGCCGAGACTACGAACACCGGGGAGCTGTTTTTT
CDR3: CATSDWAETTNTGELFF

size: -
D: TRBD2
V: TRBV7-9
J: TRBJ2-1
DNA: TGTGCCAGCAGCCTTAGAGGGGACTACCAGGTCCCTAATGAGCAGTTCTTC
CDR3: CASSLRGDYQVPNEQFF

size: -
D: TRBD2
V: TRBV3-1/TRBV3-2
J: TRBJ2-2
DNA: TGTGCCAGCAGCCAAGATCCCAACTTTAGCGGGGGATCTCCGAACACCGGGGAGCTGTTTTTT
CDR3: CASSQDPNFSGGSPNTGELFF

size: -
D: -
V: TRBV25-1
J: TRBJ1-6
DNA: TGTGCCAGCAGCCCATACCAAAAGGGGGATTCACCCCTCCACTTT
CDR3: CASSPYQKGDSPLHF

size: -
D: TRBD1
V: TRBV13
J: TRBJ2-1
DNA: TGTGCCAGCAGCCCGGGGACAGGGTTCTCCAATGAGCAGTTCTTC
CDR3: CASSPGTGFSNEQFF

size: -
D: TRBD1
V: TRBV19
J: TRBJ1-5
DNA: TGTGCCAGTAGTATAGAGATGGGACAGGTGAATCAGCCCCAGCATTTT
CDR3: CASSIEMGQVNQPQHF

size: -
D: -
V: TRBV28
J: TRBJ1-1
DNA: TGTGCCAGCAGTTTGACTAATGGGGGGTCCACTGAAGCTTTCTTT
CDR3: CASSLTNGGSTEAFF

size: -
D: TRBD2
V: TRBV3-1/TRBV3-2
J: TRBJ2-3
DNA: TGTGCCAGCAGCCAAGGTCCTCCGGGACTAGCGGGGGGGCCTGTAGATACGCAGTATTTT
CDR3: CASSQGPPGLAGGPVDTQYF

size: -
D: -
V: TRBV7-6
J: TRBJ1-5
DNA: TGTGCCAGCAGCTTAGGATTGGGTACAGATCAGCCCCAGCATTTT
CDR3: CASSLGLGTDQPQHF

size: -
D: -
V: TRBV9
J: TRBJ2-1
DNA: TGTGCCAGCAGCGTAGGGGGGCACTACAATGAGCAGTTCTTC
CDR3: CASSVGGHYNEQFF

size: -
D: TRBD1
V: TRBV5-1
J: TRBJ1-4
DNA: TGCGCCAGCAGCTCCATCGGGACAGGTTTTGAAAAACTGTTTTTT
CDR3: CASSSIGTGFEKLFF

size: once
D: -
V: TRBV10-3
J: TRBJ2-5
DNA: TGTGCCATCAGTGAGTGGGGCTTCCAAGAGACCCAGTACTTC
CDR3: CAISEWGFQETQYF

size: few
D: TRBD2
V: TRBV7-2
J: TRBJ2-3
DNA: TGTGCCAGCAGCTTCGCTAGCGGGACCACAGATACGCAGTATTTT
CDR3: CASSFASGTTDTQYF

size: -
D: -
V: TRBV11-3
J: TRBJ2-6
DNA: TGTGCCAGCAGCTTAGGGGGCCAGGTTGGGGCCAACGTCCTGACTTTC
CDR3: CASSLGGQVGANVLTF

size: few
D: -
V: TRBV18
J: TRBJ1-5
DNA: TGTGCCAGCTCACCGGCGGATCAGCCCCAGCATTTT
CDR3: CASSPADQPQHF

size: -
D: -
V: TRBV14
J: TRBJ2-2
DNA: TGTGCCAGCAGCCAGCTCCGGACCGGGGAGCTGTTTTTT
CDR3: CASSQLRTGELFF